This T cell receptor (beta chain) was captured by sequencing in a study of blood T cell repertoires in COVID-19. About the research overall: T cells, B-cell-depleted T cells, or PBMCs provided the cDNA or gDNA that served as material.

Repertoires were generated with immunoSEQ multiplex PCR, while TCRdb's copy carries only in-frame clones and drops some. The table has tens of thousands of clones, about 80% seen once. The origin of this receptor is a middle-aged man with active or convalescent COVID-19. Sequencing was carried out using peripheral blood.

For the CDR3, the DNA is TGTGCCACCAGCAGGGCAGCCTCGATTCCGACCGAGGTCGAGCAGTACTTC. Translated, it gives CATSRAASIPTEVEQYF. The chain couples TRBV15 to TRBJ2-7; D not certain. The germline V and J ends were trimmed by 3 bases and 6 bases, with 24 bases remaining between them. From germline, CDR1 is LNHNV and CDR2 YYDKDF (reference sequence). This CDR3 is 17 amino acids long.